A selection of T cell receptor beta chains follows, all from one sample in a study of T-cell reconstitution after alpha-beta-depleted transplantation in children. TCRdb independently ran MiXCR on the PCR reads; one entry per CDR3 protein. The repertoire holds 200,000 or so distinct CDR3 sequences, with about 6% as singletons. The specimen was PBMCs, collected before TCRalphabeta/CD19-depleted stem cell transplant. The receptors stem from a girl in the first two years of life with combined immunodeficiency, due to receive a stem cell transplant. Both conserved end residues are part of each CDR3. The D gene is left open where the match is weak. For some rows the clone size is stated as once, few or many, or as a class when expanded; others skip it.

V	J	size	D	DNA	CDR3
TRBV2	TRBJ2-2	many	TRBD1	TGTGCCAGCGACAGGGGTAACACCGGGGAGCTGTTTTTT	CASDRGNTGELFF
TRBV6-2/TRBV6-3	TRBJ1-5	many	NA	TGTGCCAGCAGTTACTGGGGGCAGCCCCAGCATTTT	CASSYWGQPQHF
TRBV20-1	TRBJ2-1	few	TRBD2	TGCAGTGCTATATCGGCTAGCGGGAGGAGGAATGAGCAGTTCTTC	CSAISASGRRNEQFF
TRBV5-6	TRBJ2-7	many	TRBD1	TGTGCCAGCAGTCATACAGGGGGCGAGCAGTACTTC	CASSHTGGEQYF
TRBV20-1	TRBJ1-1	many	NA	TGCAGTGCTACCCCGACCACGGCGAACACTGAAGCTTTCTTT	CSATPTTANTEAFF
TRBV20-1	TRBJ2-7	many	TRBD2	TGCAGTGCGCGGACTAGCGGGAGCTCCTACGAGCAGTACTTC	CSARTSGSSYEQYF
TRBV9	TRBJ2-1	many	NA	TGTGCCAGCAGCGTAAGGGCAGGGGGAGGTGAGCAGTTCTTC	CASSVRAGGGEQFF
TRBV20-1	TRBJ2-1	many	TRBD2	TGCAGTGCTAGAGTAGCGGGAGGATCTTACAATGAGCAGTTCTTC	CSARVAGGSYNEQFF
TRBV10-3	TRBJ2-7	many	NA	TGTGCCATCAGTGAGTCGACAAGGCCCAGGCGGTCCTACGAGCAGTACTTC	CAISESTRPRRSYEQYF
TRBV7-2	TRBJ2-7	many	TRBD2	TGTGCCAGCAGCTCCCTAGCGGGGGGAATCTCCTACGAGCAGTACTTC	CASSSLAGGISYEQYF
TRBV5-1	TRBJ2-2	few	TRBD1	TGCGCCAGCAGCTTAAGGACAGGGTTTGGCGGGGAGCTGTTTTTT	CASSLRTGFGGELFF
TRBV20-1	TRBJ1-5	NA	NA	TGCAGTGCTAGGGGCTTCCAAATCAAGGGATATCAGCCCCAGCATTTT	CSARGFQIKGYQPQHF
TRBV9	TRBJ2-1	many	NA	TGTGCCAGCAGCGTAGAGGCTACCCCTTCTACAAATGAGCAGTTCTTC	CASSVEATPSTNEQFF
TRBV7-9	TRBJ2-3	many	NA	TGTGCCAGCACCCTGCTAACCGTACTAAGCACAGATACGCAGTATTTT	CASTLLTVLSTDTQYF
TRBV6-2/TRBV6-3	TRBJ2-2	many	NA	TGTGCCGGATCGGGCACCGGGGAGCTGTTTTTT	CAGSGTGELFF
TRBV29-1	TRBJ2-5	many	NA	TGCAGCGTTGGGGGCCTACTAGAGACCCAGTACTTC	CSVGGLLETQYF
TRBV28	TRBJ2-1	many	NA	TGTGCCAGCAGTTCGACAGGCCACTTCTACAATGAGCAGTTCTTC	CASSSTGHFYNEQFF
TRBV27	TRBJ2-1	many	NA	TGTGCCAGCAGTCCGATAGGGGACTTTCTTAATGAGCAGTTCTTC	CASSPIGDFLNEQFF
TRBV5-1	TRBJ1-1	many	NA	TGCGCCAGCAGCTTTCAGGACACTGAAGCTTTCTTT	CASSFQDTEAFF
TRBV29-1	TRBJ2-7	few	NA	TGCAGCGTTGCCGGGATACTAAACCTTAATGGGCAGTACTTC	CSVAGILNLNGQYF
TRBV5-6	TRBJ2-5	many	NA	TGTGCCAGCAGCCCGGCGGGGTTACAAGAGACCCAGTACTTC	CASSPAGLQETQYF
TRBV4-1	TRBJ2-3	many	NA	TGCGCCAGCAGCCAAGATCGACGGGGGCTGAGCACAGATACGCAGTATTTT	CASSQDRRGLSTDTQYF
TRBV28	TRBJ2-6	few	NA	TGTGCCAGCAGTTTGTCGGGGGCCCTATACTCTGGGGCCAACGTCCTGACTTTC	CASSLSGALYSGANVLTF
TRBV20-1	TRBJ2-7	many	TRBD1	TGCAGTGCTAGGACTACAGGGGGGTACGAGCAGTACTTC	CSARTTGGYEQYF
TRBV20-1	TRBJ2-7	few	NA	TGCAGTGCTGGCCCAGGGGCCCTTGACCACGAGCAGTACTTC	CSAGPGALDHEQYF
TRBV20-1	TRBJ2-7	many	NA	TGCAGTGCCCGGGGGTTGGGAGTAGGTTACGAGCAGTACTTC	CSARGLGVGYEQYF
TRBV24-1	TRBJ2-7	many	NA	TGTGCCACCAGTGAGCACAGGTACTACCACCCCTACGAGCAGTACTTC	CATSEHRYYHPYEQYF
TRBV11-2	TRBJ2-2	many	NA	TGTGCCAGCAGCCTAGAACCTGCCTTCGGCACCGGGGAGCTGTTTTTT	CASSLEPAFGTGELFF
TRBV29-1	TRBJ2-1	many	TRBD2	TGCAGCGTTGAAGGTCGGACTAGCGGGAGCCCACCTAGGTACAATGAGCAGTTCTTC	CSVEGRTSGSPPRYNEQFF
TRBV7-9	TRBJ2-1	many	TRBD2	TGTGCCAGCAGCCCCGGACTAGCGGGAACTGAGCAGTTCTTC	CASSPGLAGTEQFF
TRBV29-1	TRBJ1-3	many	NA	TGCAGCGTCTCACAAAGCCTGGGCTCTGGAAACACCATATATTTT	CSVSQSLGSGNTIYF
TRBV7-9	TRBJ2-2	NA	NA	TGTGCCAGCAGCCTTGACAAGAACACCGGGGAGCTGTTTTTT	CASSLDKNTGELFF
TRBV6-1	TRBJ2-4	many	TRBD1	TGTGCCAGCAGCCCCCCCAGGACAGGGGGAGCCAAAAACATTCAGTACTTC	CASSPPRTGGAKNIQYF
TRBV6-5	TRBJ1-1	few	NA	TGTGCCAGCAGTACCGAAGTAGGGGCGATTGAAGCTTTCTTT	CASSTEVGAIEAFF
TRBV10-3	TRBJ1-2	many	NA	TGTGCCATCAGTGAGCCCGGGACCGTTTATGGCTACACCTTC	CAISEPGTVYGYTF
TRBV29-1	TRBJ2-1	many	NA	TGCAGCGTTGAAGGATTATCTCGCTACAATGAGCAGTTCTTC	CSVEGLSRYNEQFF
TRBV2	TRBJ2-3	many	NA	TGTGCCAGCAGTGCCTTGTCGGCTTTTAGGAGCACAGATACGCAGTATTTT	CASSALSAFRSTDTQYF